This T cell receptor beta chain was sequenced during a study of T cell responses to AZD1222 COVID-19 vaccine. Clones were sequenced by immunoSEQ multiplex PCR, and TCRdb holds only the in-frame ones, with some missing. The sample shows around 140,000 clones, 93% of them seen only once. The CDR3 runs to 15 residues. Trimming shortened V by 5 bases and J by 1 base, and 14 bases separated the two germline ends. Germline V CDR1 and CDR2: SEHNR, FQNEAQ (reference sequence). This receptor was taken from an adult in good health. Sequences were derived from peripheral blood, sampled on day 0 of AZD1222 vaccination. The V gene is TRBV7-9, the J gene TRBJ1-1; the D gene is possibly TRBD1 (6 bases). Written as DNA, the CDR3 is TGTGCCAGCAGCCCTCACGGGACAACGAACACTGAAGCTTTCTTT. Protein product: CASSPHGTTNTEAFF. Complete variable domain (other parts from reference TRBV7-9 and TRBJ1-1): DTGVSQNPRHKITKRGQNVTFRCDPISEHNRLYWYRQTLGQGPEFLTYFQNEAQLEKSRLLSDRFSAERPKGSFSTLEIQRTEQGDSAMYLCASSPHGTTNTEAFFGQGTRLTVV.